This T cell receptor (beta chain) was sequenced during a study of blood T cell repertoires in COVID-19. With V trimmed by 5 bases and J by 0 bases, 3 bases remained unmatched. CDR3 length equals 14 residues. Germline V gene data show CDR1 as SGHTA and CDR2 as FQGNSA. Sequencing was performed with immunoSEQ multiplex PCR; in TCRdb, only in-frame clones are kept and a portion is missing. The repertoire has 85,000 to 110,000 clones, about 90% of them found once; the top ten carry just over 3%. This clonotype was sampled from a man aged 50-60 years in a cohort sampled during active COVID-19. This sequence joins TRBV7-2 and TRBJ1-1, with 7 bases that match TRBD1. The sequencing input was peripheral blood. The CDR3 DNA follows: TGTGCCAGCAGCAGGGACAGTTTGAACACTGAAGCTTTCTTT. Translation: CASSRDSLNTEAFF.